The 28 T cell receptor beta chains below come from one sample, sequenced in a study of T cell responses to AZD1222 COVID-19 vaccine (dated by TCRdb to the early 2020s). The library came from the immunoSEQ multiplex PCR assay. Drawn from immuneACCESS, this table holds only the in-frame rearrangements with V and J called that TCRdb kept. Clones are partly lost; checked studies trace under half to an unresolved V gene and leave the rest unexplained. For this sample there are 100,000 to 150,000 clones; more than 70% appear just once. The ten top clones hold approximately 4.4% of the sample. Interpreted using the paper, the time point label stands for: about 28 days (+/-7) after the second vaccine dose. This specimen consisted of peripheral blood, obtained 28 days after the second AZD1222 dose. These receptors were obtained from an adult who received the AZD1222 COVID-19 vaccine.

V is TRBV3-1 (or the pseudogene TRBV3-2) and J is TRBJ1-3; 8 bases agree with TRBD1. The CDR3 spans 14 residues. V shed 4 bases, J shed 8 bases, and the junction held 7 bases outside the gene matches. Germline lookup yields CDR1 LGHDT and CDR2 YNNKEL (reference sequence). The CDR3 DNA is TGTGCCAGCAGCCCTCTTTACAGGGGGGACACCATATATTTT. It encodes CASSPLYRGDTIYF.

The genes are TRBV2 and TRBJ2-5; either TRBD1 or TRBD2 may supply D (5 bases each). The CDR3 extends over 14 amino acids. Germline-derived CDR1 and CDR2 are SNHLY and FYNNEI. Between the trimmed V and J ends, which lost 1 base and 4 bases, there was a span of 10 bases. DNA for the CDR3: TGTGCCAGCAGTGAAGGGGGGATGGGAGAGACCCAGTACTTC. This encodes CASSEGGMGETQYF.

J is TRBJ2-5 and V is TRBV27; tentatively, D is TRBD1 (6 bases). The V gene's germline CDR1 is MNHEY and CDR2 SMNVEV (reference sequence). Trimming removed 4 bases from V and 5 bases from J, with 11 bases in between. The CDR3 sequence is 13 residues long. Written as DNA, the CDR3 is TGTGCCAGCAGTTCCGCAGGGGAGGAGACCCAGTACTTC. Its protein is CASSSAGEETQYF.

The V and J genes are TRBV7-2 and TRBJ1-4; no clear D gene. Trimming pared 0 bases from V and 5 bases from J, leaving 7 bases between. The CDR3 runs to 14 residues. The germline V gene has CDR1 SGHTA and CDR2 FQGNSA. The CDR3 bases are TGTGCCAGCAGCTTAGCGCGCGAAAATGAAAAACTGTTTTTT. Translated, it gives CASSLARENEKLFF. Filled out from reference TRBV7-2 and TRBJ1-4, the complete variable domain reads GAGVSQSPSNKVTEKGKDVELRCDPISGHTALYWYRQSLGQGLEFLIYFQGNSAPDKSGLPSDRFSAERTGGSVSTLTIQRTQQEDSAVYLCASSLARENEKLFFGSGTQLSVL.

DNA of the CDR3: TGTGCCTGGGATGGACAGGGGGCGAGGGTACCCCTCCACTTT. Its translation is CAWDGQGARVPLHF. The V gene is TRBV30, the J gene TRBJ1-6, with TRBD1 matching 11 bases. The CDR3 totals 14 residues. Germline lookup yields CDR1 GTSNPN and CDR2 SVGIG (reference sequence). Trimming took 5 bases from V and 12 from J; bases not matched to a gene: 9.

This clone was counted a few times. The rearrangement links TRBV9 to TRBJ2-7; D might be TRBD2 (6 bases). The germline gives CDR1 SGDLS, CDR2 YYNGEE. This CDR3 contains 14 residues. V was trimmed by 0 bases and J by 6 bases, leaving 13 bases between them. In DNA, the CDR3 is TGTGCCAGCAGCGTAGGGGGCGGGATTGTCGAGCAGTACTTC. As protein: CASSVGGGIVEQYF. Supplemented by reference TRBV9 and TRBJ2-7, the full variable domain reads DSGVTQTPKHLITATGQRVTLRCSPRSGDLSVYWYQQSLDQGLQFLIQYYNGEERAKGNILERFSAQQFPDLHSELNLSSLELGDSALYFCASSVGGGIVEQYFGPGTRLTVT.

V is TRBV7-9 and J is TRBJ1-3; possible D gene TRBD1, 6 bases. From germline, CDR1 is SEHNR and CDR2 FQNEAQ (reference sequence). The CDR3 sequence is 16 residues long. Trimming left V 3 bases short and J 0 bases short, with 12 bases between. CDR3 nucleotide sequence: TGTGCCAGCAGCTTTGGACAGTTCGTCTCTGGAAACACCATATATTTT. Translation gives CASSFGQFVSGNTIYF.

The chain joins TRBV6-5 to TRBJ1-1; TRBD1 aligns across 7 bases. Germline loops: CDR1 MNHEY, CDR2 SVGAGI. V trimming: 2 bases; J trimming: 6 bases; junction bases outside the gene matches: 6. The CDR3 sequence is 14 residues long. Here the CDR3 reads CASSYRQGGPEAFF. CDR3 bases: TGTGCCAGCAGTTACCGCCAGGGGGGGCCTGAAGCTTTCTTT.

This clone was recorded a few times. The gene calls are TRBV14 and TRBJ2-7; D unresolved. The CDR3 has 17 residues. V was pared by 0 bases and J by 5 bases, with 20 bases between. In germline, CDR1 is SGHDN, CDR2 FVKESK. CDR3 amino acids: CASSQESLWVRRNEQYF. The DNA for the CDR3 is TGTGCCAGCAGCCAAGAGAGTTTGTGGGTCCGTAGGAACGAGCAGTACTTC. The variable domain in full, with the rest retrieved from reference TRBV14 and TRBJ2-7, is EAGVTQFPSHSVIEKGQTVTLRCDPISGHDNLYWYRRVMGKEIKFLLHFVKESKQDESGMPNNRFLAERTGGTYSTLKVQPAELEDSGVYFCASSQESLWVRRNEQYFGPGTRLTVT.

The rearrangement joins TRBV5-6 to TRBJ2-7; 8 positions agree with TRBD1. Germline V gene data show CDR1 as SGHDT and CDR2 as YYEEEE. Trimming removed 0 bases from V and 3 bases from J; junction bases left unmatched: 2. The CDR3 runs 14 residues. CDR3 in DNA: TGTGCCAGCAGCTTGGGACAGGGGATCTACGAGCAGTACTTC. Amino acid sequence: CASSLGQGIYEQYF.

The chain combines TRBV30 with TRBJ1-1; D is possibly TRBD1 (5 bases). The germline V gene encodes CDR1 GTSNPN and CDR2 SVGIG (reference sequence). This CDR3 is built from 13 residues. Trimming took off 0 bases at V and 3 bases at J, with 8 bases between the two ends. In DNA, the CDR3 is TGTGCCTGGAGTGTACAGGTGGACACTGAAGCTTTCTTT. Its translation: CAWSVQVDTEAFF.

This chain uses TRBV11-2 with TRBJ2-2; D perhaps matches TRBD1 (6 bases). This CDR3 contains 16 residues. Deletions cut 5 bases from V and 5 bases from J, with 18 bases between. CDR1 SGHAT and CDR2 FQNNGV come from the germline V gene. As DNA, the CDR3 is TGTGCCAGCAGCCACTACAGGGCCCGTGAGACCGGGGAGCTGTTTTTT. This encodes CASSHYRARETGELFF. Full variable domain (missing parts from reference TRBV11-2 and TRBJ2-2): EAGVAQSPRYKIIEKRQSVAFWCNPISGHATLYWYQQILGQGPKLLIQFQNNGVVDDSQLPKDRFSAERLKGVDSTLKIQPAKLEDSAVYLCASSHYRARETGELFFGEGSRLTVL.

The chain couples TRBV28 to TRBJ2-2; 14 nucleotides agree with TRBD2. Germline loops: CDR1 MDHEN, CDR2 SYDVKM. J was trimmed by 8 bases and V by 5 bases; bases with no gene match: 7. This CDR3 spans 16 amino acids. This CDR3 is CASSPRLAGGPGELFF. CDR3 DNA sequence: TGTGCCAGCAGTCCCAGACTAGCGGGGGGGCCTGGGGAGCTGTTTTTT.

J is TRBJ2-7 and V is TRBV6-6, with D hard to call. The CDR3 extends over 15 amino acids. Trimming took 7 bases from V and 0 from J, leaving 16 bases between them. The germline V gene encodes CDR1 MNHNY and CDR2 SVGAGI (reference sequence). CDR3 sequence (DNA): TGTGCCAGCACCCCCAGGCGGCTCAGCTCCTACGAGCAGTACTTC. Translating it yields CASTPRRLSSYEQYF.

The chain uses TRBV6-5 and TRBJ2-2; D is unclear. Looked up from germline, CDR1 is MNHEY and CDR2 is SVGAGI. Trimming shortened V by 6 bases and J by 6 bases, and 5 bases separated the two germline ends. The CDR3 has 11 residues. CDR3 loop: CASRVAGELFF. CDR3 nucleotides: TGTGCCAGCAGAGTAGCCGGGGAGCTGTTTTTT.

V usage is TRBV11-2 and J usage is TRBJ1-6; D remains ambiguous. V lost 1 base and J 3 bases, leaving 7 bases between the germline ends. This CDR3 region has 15 residues. The germline V gene encodes CDR1 SGHAT and CDR2 FQNNGV. The CDR3 is CASSLARDYNSPLHF. CDR3 coding DNA: TGTGCCAGCAGCTTAGCTCGGGACTATAATTCACCCCTCCACTTT.

The chain links TRBV11-3 to TRBJ2-1; 8 bases agree with TRBD2. V trimming: 5 bases; J trimming: 3 bases; junction bases outside the gene matches: 9. The CDR3 contains 16 residues. Germline CDR1 and CDR2: SGHNT and YENEEA. CDR3 loop: CASSLRRGAGYNEQFF. Here the CDR3 DNA reads TGTGCCAGCAGCCTGAGGCGGGGGGCGGGCTACAATGAGCAGTTCTTC.

This chain uses TRBV6-2 or TRBV6-3 with TRBJ1-2; unclear D gene. The CDR3 is made up of 12 amino acids. Germline V gene sequence: CDR1 MNHEY, CDR2 SVGEGT. The V and J ends lost 2 bases and 9 bases respectively, with 10 bases between them. The DNA for the CDR3 is TGTGCCAGCAGTTACGATCGAAGCCGCTACACCTTC. As protein: CASSYDRSRYTF.

The V call is TRBV27, the J call TRBJ2-7; a weak D match, TRBD2 (5 bases). V was shortened by 4 bases and J by 2 bases, with 12 bases between the two germline ends. The germline V gene has CDR1 MNHEY and CDR2 SMNVEV (reference sequence). This CDR3 region has 14 residues. In DNA form, the CDR3 reads TGTGCCAGCAGTTCTAGCTATGAAACCTACGAGCAGTACTTC. Its translation: CASSSSYETYEQYF.

This sequence joins TRBV7-2 and TRBJ2-3; D unclear. The V gene lost 1 base and the J gene lost 1 base, with 12 bases spanning the gap. This CDR3 has 16 amino acids. Per the germline V gene, CDR1 is SGHTA and CDR2 is FQGNSA. The CDR3 region is CASSLGRLEGTDTQYF. In nucleotides, the CDR3 is TGTGCCAGCAGCTTAGGTCGGCTGGAAGGCACAGATACGCAGTATTTT.

The V and J genes are TRBV6-5 and TRBJ2-1; 8 bases agree with TRBD2. The CDR3 is 14 amino acids. V lost 5 bases, J lost 6 bases, and 6 bases stayed unmatched. Germline V CDR1 and CDR2: MNHEY, SVGAGI. CDR3 in amino acids: CASSRGGPFNEQFF. For the CDR3, the DNA is TGTGCCAGCAGTCGCGGGGGGCCCTTCAATGAGCAGTTCTTC.

The chain recombines TRBV18 with TRBJ2-5, with 9 nucleotides matching TRBD1. V was pared by 3 bases and J by 3 bases, with 5 bases of the junction left unmatched. The CDR3 extends over 15 amino acids. Germline V gives CDR1 KGHSH, CDR2 LQKENI. The CDR3 here is CASSPRTGDEETQYF. In nucleotides, the CDR3 is TGTGCCAGCTCACCTCGGACAGGGGACGAAGAGACCCAGTACTTC.

V gene TRBV7-9 combines with J gene TRBJ1-1; 8 nucleotides line up with TRBD1. The V and J ends lost 5 bases and 3 bases, in that order; junction bases with no gene match: 11. CDR1 is SEHNR and CDR2 is FQNEAQ in the germline V gene (reference sequence). CDR3 length: 16 residues. The DNA for the CDR3 is TGTGCCAGCAGCCCATCACCACAGGGGGTAGACACTGAAGCTTTCTTT. Protein product: CASSPSPQGVDTEAFF.

The chain carries TRBV18 and TRBJ2-7; TRBD2 might be the D (5 bases). Trimming removed 2 bases at V and 3 bases at J, with 11 bases between. Germline CDR1 KGHSH, CDR2 LQKENI. The CDR3 extends over 14 amino acids. The CDR3 here is CASSPGLSYYEQYF. The CDR3 DNA reads TGTGCCAGCTCACCAGGACTCAGCTACTACGAGCAGTACTTC.

V and J are TRBV18 and TRBJ2-3; a weak D match, TRBD1 (6 bases). The CDR3 runs 14 residues. Trimming shortened V by 2 bases and J by 4 bases, and 10 bases separated the two germline ends. The germline V gene encodes CDR1 KGHSH and CDR2 LQKENI. The CDR3 reads CASSPNREPDTQYF. CDR3 coding DNA: TGTGCCAGCTCACCAAACAGGGAGCCAGATACGCAGTATTTT.

This clone was found a few times. The chain uses TRBV3-1 (or the pseudogene TRBV3-2) and TRBJ1-1; D gene ambiguous. CDR1 is LGHDT and CDR2 is YNNKEL in the germline V gene (reference sequence). V shed 4 bases and J shed 5 bases, with 8 bases lying between them. The CDR3 length is 12 residues. The CDR3 reads CASSPGGTEAFF. As DNA, the CDR3 is TGTGCCAGCAGCCCTGGAGGAACTGAAGCTTTCTTT.

The chain has TRBV28 and TRBJ2-7, with TRBD1 matching 8 bases. V trimming: 3 bases; J trimming: 12 bases; junction bases outside the gene matches: 7. The CDR3 extends over 12 amino acids. Per the germline V gene, CDR1 is MDHEN and CDR2 is SYDVKM. In DNA form, the CDR3 reads TGTGCCAGCAGTTTGGGGGGCGGGACAGGGTACTTC. This encodes CASSLGGGTGYF. Complete variable domain (other parts from reference TRBV28 and TRBJ2-7): DVKVTQSSRYLVKRTGEKVFLECVQDMDHENMFWYRQDPGLGLRLIYFSYDVKMKEKGDIPEGYSVSREKKERFSLILESASTNQTSMYLCASSLGGGTGYFGPGTRLTVT.

This chain links TRBV3-1 (or the pseudogene TRBV3-2) with TRBJ2-2; 11 nucleotides match TRBD2. V was clipped by 7 bases and J by 3 bases; unmatched bases: 7. Germline V CDR1 and CDR2: LGHDT, YNNKEL (reference sequence). The CDR3 has 16 residues. The CDR3: CASTLTSGGYTGELFF. CDR3 bases: TGTGCCAGCACCCTAACTAGCGGGGGTTACACCGGGGAGCTGTTTTTT.